Each of the 21 T cell receptor beta chains below was sequenced from the same sample in a study of blood T cell repertoires in COVID-19. Libraries were prepared by immunoSEQ multiplex PCR; TCRdb keeps only in-frame clonotypes and omits some of them. Among over 350,000 clones listed, approximately 90% were seen once. Source material: peripheral blood. These receptors all come from a woman under 40 with acute or convalescent COVID-19.

The chain employs TRBV9 and TRBJ2-1; 7 nucleotides match TRBD2. There are 15 residues in the CDR3. Germline V gene sequence: CDR1 SGDLS, CDR2 YYNGEE. Unmatched junction bases numbered 5, after V lost 0 bases and J lost 5 bases. DNA of the CDR3: TGTGCCAGCAGCGTAGGGAGCGGGAACAACAATGAGCAGTTCTTC. The encoded protein is CASSVGSGNNNEQFF. The whole variable domain, remainder taken from reference TRBV9 and TRBJ2-1, is DSGVTQTPKHLITATGQRVTLRCSPRSGDLSVYWYQQSLDQGLQFLIQYYNGEERAKGNILERFSAQQFPDLHSELNLSSLELGDSALYFCASSVGSGNNNEQFFGPGTRLTVL.

The V and J genes are TRBV10-3 and TRBJ2-7, with TRBD1 matching over 9 bases. The germline CDR1 and CDR2 sequences are ENHRY and SYGVKD. The CDR3 runs 13 residues. With 10 bases clipped from V and 5 bases from J, the junction kept 9 bases outside the gene matches. The CDR3 protein is CATKGQGTDEQYF. DNA for the CDR3: TGTGCCACAAAGGGACAGGGTACCGACGAGCAGTACTTC.

The chain couples TRBV2 to TRBJ2-7; D remains unclear. CDR1 and CDR2 (germline): SNHLY, FYNNEI. The length of the CDR3 is 15 residues. V was shortened by 6 bases and J by 0 bases, with 15 bases between the two germline ends. The CDR3, as DNA: TGTGCCAGCAGCCGATCCAGCGATATCTCCTACGAGCAGTACTTC. Its translation: CASSRSSDISYEQYF.

As regards this clone: This sample also contains other DNA sequences that code for the same CDR3. The chain recombines TRBV30 with TRBJ2-3; D is unresolved. The V and J ends lost 3 bases and 6 bases respectively, with 7 bases between them. Germline V gives CDR1 GTSNPN, CDR2 SVGIG (reference sequence). The CDR3 runs 11 residues. In DNA form, the CDR3 reads TGTGCCTGGAGCCCGCGGGATACGCAGTATTTT. Its translation: CAWSPRDTQYF.

This clone came up once. The CDR3 sequence is CASSQTSGQRKNYGYTF. Written as DNA, the CDR3 is TGCGCCAGCAGCCAGACCTCGGGACAGCGAAAAAACTATGGCTACACCTTC. The V call is TRBV4-1, the J call TRBJ1-2; 7 bases fit TRBD1. The CDR3 consists of 17 residues. Germline trimming cut 3 bases from V and 2 bases from J; bases unmatched to any gene: 12. Germline CDR1 reads MGHRA; CDR2 reads YSYEKL.

The chain couples TRBV28 to TRBJ2-7; 7 positions agree with TRBD2. This CDR3 is 17 amino acids long. CDR1 MDHEN and CDR2 SYDVKM come from the germline V gene. Germline trimming cut 7 bases from V and 0 bases from J; bases unmatched to any gene: 15. The CDR3 DNA follows: TGTGCCAGCAACCCGGGGGACTATGGGGTTGGCTCCTACGAGCAGTACTTC. The encoded protein is CASNPGDYGVGSYEQYF. The full variable domain, its missing parts supplied by reference TRBV28 and TRBJ2-7, is DVKVTQSSRYLVKRTGEKVFLECVQDMDHENMFWYRQDPGLGLRLIYFSYDVKMKEKGDIPEGYSVSREKKERFSLILESASTNQTSMYLCASNPGDYGVGSYEQYFGPGTRLTVT.

The rearrangement joins TRBV10-2 to TRBJ1-1; D is possibly TRBD1 (5 bases). The V and J ends lost 10 bases and 3 bases respectively, with 15 bases between them. The CDR3 consists of 13 residues. Germline V gives CDR1 WSHSY, CDR2 SAAADI. The CDR3 here is CATWGGSYTEAFF. The CDR3 nucleotides read TGCGCCACCTGGGGGGGGTCTTACACTGAAGCTTTCTTT.

This sequence joins TRBV11-3 and TRBJ2-7, with 9 nucleotides matching TRBD1. Germline V gives CDR1 SGHNT, CDR2 YENEEA. The CDR3 sequence is 14 residues long. J gave up 0 bases and V 5 bases, and 2 bases lay outside the gene matches. The CDR3 here is CASSQGQGSYEQYF. CDR3 DNA sequence: TGTGCCAGCAGCCAGGGACAGGGCTCCTACGAGCAGTACTTC.

This clone was seen a single time. The chain couples TRBV5-4 to TRBJ2-7, with 9 bases that match TRBD1. Germline trimming cut 3 bases from V and 5 bases from J; bases unmatched to any gene: 3. The CDR3 consists of 13 residues. The germline gives CDR1 SGHNT, CDR2 YYREEE (reference sequence). CDR3 protein: CASSWGTGNEQYF. The DNA for the CDR3 is TGTGCCAGCAGCTGGGGGACAGGGAACGAGCAGTACTTC.

V is TRBV19 and J is TRBJ2-3; 10 bases agree with TRBD1. Per germline, CDR1 LNHDA and CDR2 SQIVND (reference sequence). Trimming cost V 10 bases and J 4 bases; bases outside gene matches: 11. The CDR3 is 15 amino acids. Here the CDR3 reads CATQPRDRGPDTQYF. The CDR3 coding sequence is TGTGCCACTCAACCTAGGGACAGGGGACCAGATACGCAGTATTTT.

The chain employs TRBV28 and TRBJ2-5; D remains ambiguous. The CDR3 sequence is 14 residues long. V lost 2 bases, J lost 2 bases, and 9 bases lay in between. Germline V gene lookup returns CDR1 MDHEN and CDR2 SYDVKM. In DNA, the CDR3 is TGTGCCAGCAGTTTAACAGATTTACAAGAGACCCAGTACTTC. This codes for CASSLTDLQETQYF.

In its sample, this clone was seen once. DNA for the CDR3: TGTGCCAGCAGCTCCTTCGGAGTGTATGTAGATGGCTACACCTTC. This gives the protein CASSSFGVYVDGYTF. The gene calls are TRBV2 and TRBJ1-2; unclear D gene. CDR1 SNHLY and CDR2 FYNNEI come from the germline V gene. The CDR3 runs 15 residues. V was pared by 6 bases and J by 6 bases, with 20 bases between.

This chain links TRBV5-1 with TRBJ2-1, with D possibly being TRBD2 (6 bases). The V gene lost 0 bases and the J gene lost 3 bases, with 13 bases spanning the gap. In germline, CDR1 is SGHRS, CDR2 YFSETQ. The CDR3 loop spans 16 amino acids. CDR3 protein: CASSLGGSGRYNEQFF. The CDR3 bases are TGCGCCAGCAGCTTGGGTGGTAGCGGTCGCTACAATGAGCAGTTCTTC.

This rearrangement joins TRBV12-1 to TRBJ2-2; no DNA check was done on the table's D call, TRBD2. TRBV12-1 is flagged as a pseudogene. This CDR3 has 16 residues. Written as DNA, the CDR3 is TGTGCCAGGGGACTAGCGGGGGGAACCACCACCGGGGAGCTGTTTTTT. Its translation: CARGLAGGTTTGELFF.

V and J are TRBV2 and TRBJ1-2; 7 bases agree with TRBD1. In germline, CDR1 is SNHLY, CDR2 FYNNEI. The CDR3 runs 13 residues. Losses at the gene ends were 8 bases for V and 2 bases for J; bases not matched to a gene: 5. CDR3 sequence reads: CASQTGMNYGYTF. CDR3 nucleotides: TGTGCCAGCCAGACAGGGATGAACTATGGCTACACCTTC.

The chain joins TRBV2 to TRBJ1-2; the D gene is possibly TRBD1 (5 bases). V lost 6 bases to trimming and J lost 6 bases, with 14 bases between them. CDR3 length: 13 amino acids. Germline-derived CDR1 and CDR2 are SNHLY and FYNNEI. The CDR3, as DNA: TGTGCCAGCAGAGCCGGGACTCCTCATGGCTACACCTTC. It encodes CASRAGTPHGYTF.

Of note for this clone: Other DNA sequences within the sample encode an identical CDR3. This chain links TRBV5-1 with TRBJ2-2; D uncertain. Germline V CDR1 and CDR2: SGHRS, YFSETQ. CDR3 size: 11 residues. V lost 4 bases, J lost 5 bases, and 3 bases lay in between. The CDR3 DNA reads TGCGCCAGCAGCATAACCGGGGAGCTGTTTTTT. Encoded protein: CASSITGELFF.

The chain couples TRBV6-6 to TRBJ1-4, with a possible D match to TRBD1 (6 bases). V lost 5 bases and J lost 4, with 11 bases in between. Germline CDR1 and CDR2: MNHNY and SVGAGI (reference sequence). The CDR3 sequence is 14 residues long. The CDR3 here is CASSAGVGNEKLFF. The CDR3 DNA reads TGTGCCAGCAGTGCAGGGGTCGGTAATGAAAAACTGTTTTTT.

The chain uses TRBV2 and TRBJ2-7; a weak D match, TRBD1 (5 bases). V lost 4 bases, J lost 5 bases, and 12 bases lay in between. The CDR3 runs to 13 residues. CDR1 SNHLY and CDR2 FYNNEI come from the germline V gene. The CDR3: CASSGNRGDEQYF. CDR3 sequence (DNA): TGTGCCAGCAGTGGAAATAGGGGCGACGAGCAGTACTTC.

This sequence joins TRBV11-2 and TRBJ1-1; D ambiguous. Trimming stripped 2 bases from V and 5 bases from J, with 12 bases between. This CDR3 comprises 14 residues. CDR1 is SGHAT, CDR2 FQNNGV, per germline. This CDR3 is CASSLYPTGTEAFF. The CDR3 DNA reads TGTGCCAGCAGCTTATACCCGACTGGAACTGAAGCTTTCTTT.

The chain is built from TRBV23-1 and TRBJ2-3, with a weak D call TRBD2 (5 bases). TRBV23-1 is noted as an ORF with a role that remains uncertain. The CDR3 sequence is 15 residues long. The germline V and J ends were trimmed by 0 bases and 4 bases, with 11 bases remaining between them. The DNA of the CDR3 is TGCGCCAGCAGTCAATCTTGGCTAGCATCAGATACGCAGTATTTT. Protein: CASSQSWLASDTQYF.